This paragraph reports one T cell receptor beta chain. Its antigen is currently unknown. This sample is part of a study of T cell responses to AZD1222 COVID-19 vaccine. Sequenced by immunoSEQ multiplex PCR; TCRdb stores in-frame clones only, minus some. Among approximately 150,000 clones listed, more than 75% were seen once. Study outcomes and limitations: None of the repertoires were sampled until the peak T cell response had passed. The study found Spike-specific TCR breadth and depth rose after two AZD1222 doses.

Trimming took 0 bases from V and 3 from J, leaving 18 bases between them. In germline, CDR1 is SGHAT, CDR2 FQNNGV. There are 17 residues in the CDR3. The source is an adult in good health. The chain employs TRBV11-2 and TRBJ2-7; TRBD2 might be the D (6 bases). The sequenced sample was peripheral blood, obtained on day 0 of AZD1222 vaccination. DNA of the CDR3: TGTGCCAGCAGCTTAGATGGTGGGGGAGGCCGATACTACGAGCAGTACTTC. Its protein product is CASSLDGGGGRYYEQYF. The complete variable domain, with remaining parts taken from reference TRBV11-2 and TRBJ2-7, reads EAGVAQSPRYKIIEKRQSVAFWCNPISGHATLYWYQQILGQGPKLLIQFQNNGVVDDSQLPKDRFSAERLKGVDSTLKIQPAKLEDSAVYLCASSLDGGGGRYYEQYFGPGTRLTVT.